This T cell receptor (beta chain) was obtained from a study of shared clonotypes between healthy human individuals (TCRdb year 2020). For the study in its entirety: The cohort included three men and a couple of women between 18 and 49 years of age. To increase sequencing depth and limit assay-specific biases, TCR repertoire library preparation and sequencing were carried out by different laboratories using diverse techniques. To estimate repertoire size and how much clonotypes are shared between individuals, the study performed deep sequencing of blood TCR repertoires from 4 to 6 healthy adults. Per donor, leukapheresis produced somewhere between about 0.85 and 8.9 billion PBMCs. For each donor, three plates each were used for CD4 naive and CD4 memory, two plates were used for CD8 naive, and one plate was used for CD8 memory.

Donors were healthy HIV-negative adults with no recently reported acute infections or vaccinations. Every donor was a Caucasian adult residing in Nashville, Tennessee, USA. Magnetic negative selection was used to enrich CD4+ T cells, after which naive cells were positively selected on CD45RA and the negative fraction became the memory subset. After blood collection by leukapheresis, PBMCs were isolated using Ficoll-Histopaque density gradient centrifugation and then cryopreserved in the vapor phase of liquid nitrogen. Purity and quantity of every magnetically sorted T cell population were checked by analytical flow cytometry. From each sorted fraction, genomic DNA was isolated and quantified by UV absorbance on a Nanodrop 2000c. Based on the germline V gene, the CDR1 and CDR2 sequences are SGHDT and YYEEEE. The CDR3 contains 16 residues, cysteine and phenylalanine counted. Of all the DNA, just the CDR3 is kept, 48 bases in frame from base 1. V is cut back by 0 bases and J by 6 bases, with 2 bases in the junction unmatched.

Overall study results and their limits: The genetic and exposure-history diversity represented was limited by the small number of donors. When several donors were compared, the shared fraction of clonotypes was about 5.4% for naive CD4, 3% to 4% for naive CD8, roughly 2.5% for memory CD4, and around 0.37% for memory CD8. Pairwise subsampling indicated that sequencing depth was expected to affect the degree of clonotype sharing among donors. Higher generation probabilities were observed for clonotypes shared by all four sorted-subset donors than for non-shared clonotypes. Larger estimated clonotype richness was generally found for naive subsets than for memory subsets. Even with the large sequencing depth, rarefaction of the sorted-subset datasets indicated that sequencing was incomplete. Sampling was restricted to blood, and TCR repertoires in tissues likely differ from the TCR repertoires found in blood.

Using the deep immunoSEQ assay, multiplex PCR amplified TCR CDR3 regions from genomic DNA. Genomic DNA extracted from each cell subset was distributed evenly over all wells of several immunoSEQ 96-well plates, and each plate served as one replicate. For sorted subsets, each replicate PCR was loaded with roughly 200 ng genomic DNA, equivalent to 25,000 to 35,000 T cell genomes. The purified libraries were quantified using a Qubit 3.0 fluorometer, sized with a Bioanalyzer 2100, and then quantified again using the KAPA Library Quantification kit. Each immunoSEQ 96-well plate was sequenced on its own single-read 150-cycle Illumina NextSeq 550 flow cell. Per the authors' processing: Because the immunoSEQ output held only junctional sequences and lacked quality scores, the filtering could not match the filtering applied to full-length reads. To assign V/J genes and CDR3, sequences were annotated using PyIR, a Python wrapper for IgBLAST v1.9, with IMGT germline references. Reads were removed for weak V/J assignments (E-value above 1e-6), missing CDR3, stop codons, out-of-frame junctions, or ambiguous translated residues. V3J clonotypes were defined as sequences sharing the same inferred V gene, J gene, and CDR3 amino acid sequence. The percentage overlap between two repertoires was calculated by dividing the number of shared unique clonotypes by the size of the smaller repertoire. RTK rarefaction, the Chao1 estimator, and Recon v2.1 estimates of unobserved clonotypes were used to assess repertoire richness. Generation probabilities were computed with OLGA for all TCRbeta clonotypes obtained by the gDNA method from a handful of donors. Drawn from immuneACCESS, this table holds only the in-frame rearrangements with V and J called that TCRdb kept. Clones are partly lost; checked studies trace under half to an unresolved V gene and leave the rest unexplained. V and J calls plus clone size are reproduced from that table; the DNA served to infer D and trimming. The sample data list 1.4 million to 1.5 million clones, and approximately 97% of these were observed just once. Jointly, the top ten make up 0.95% to 1.5% of the sample.

A single count supports this clone. The antigen this receptor binds is unknown. Per-base quality was not reported, and no clone a single base away is much larger than it. Material for sequencing was naive CD4+ T cells sorted from blood. The cell subset or site label on this specimen signifies: CD45RA+ positively selected. The sequence links TRBV5-6 to TRBJ2-1, and 14 junctional nucleotides match TRBD2. The sequence was obtained from a man aged 25 to 40 in good health. The DNA reads as follows: TGTGCCAGCAGCTTGGAGGGACTAGCGGGAGTCAATGAGCAGTTCTTC. It translates to CASSLEGLAGVNEQFF.